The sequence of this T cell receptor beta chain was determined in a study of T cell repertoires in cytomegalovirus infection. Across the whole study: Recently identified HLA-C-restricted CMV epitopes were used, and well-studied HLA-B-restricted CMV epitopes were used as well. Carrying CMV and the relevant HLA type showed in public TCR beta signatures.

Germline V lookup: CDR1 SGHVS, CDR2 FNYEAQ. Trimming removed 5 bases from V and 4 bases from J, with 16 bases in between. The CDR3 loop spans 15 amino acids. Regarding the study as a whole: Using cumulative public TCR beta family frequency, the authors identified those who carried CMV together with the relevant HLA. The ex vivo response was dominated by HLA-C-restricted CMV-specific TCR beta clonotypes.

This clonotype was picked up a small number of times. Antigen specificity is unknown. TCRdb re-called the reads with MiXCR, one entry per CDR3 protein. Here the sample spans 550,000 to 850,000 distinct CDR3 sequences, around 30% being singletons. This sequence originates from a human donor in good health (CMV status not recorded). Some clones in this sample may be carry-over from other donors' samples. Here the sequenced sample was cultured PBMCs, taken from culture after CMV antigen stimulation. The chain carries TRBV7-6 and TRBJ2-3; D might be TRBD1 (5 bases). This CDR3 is CASSLREENADTQYF. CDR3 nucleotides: TGTGCCAGCAGCCTCAGGGAAGAGAATGCAGATACGCAGTATTTT.